This TCR beta chain appears in the sequencing data of a study of shared clonotypes between healthy human individuals. Study at large: The people who gave samples were two women and three men aged 18 to 49.

Using immunoSEQ multiplex PCR, the repertoire was profiled, and TCRdb retains in-frame clones only, with some absent. The sample lists roughly 1,000,000 clones, more than 75% occurring once. A word on this clone: Its antigen remains unidentified.

Regarding the study as a whole: Naive subsets typically showed greater estimated richness than memory subsets. Despite large depth, rarefaction showed incomplete sorted-subset sequencing. The low donor count limited represented genetic and exposure-history diversity.

The clonotype was recovered from a young man in good health. Some clones in this sample may be carry-over from other donors' samples. The sequencing input was memory CD4+ T cells from PBMCs. Subset reported: CD45RA-negative fraction.

CDR3 sequence reads: CASSVGLAYNEQFF. CDR3 sequence (DNA): TGCGCCAGCAGCGTAGGACTAGCCTACAATGAGCAGTTCTTC. The chain combines TRBV5-1 with TRBJ2-1; 7 bases map to TRBD2. V gave up 4 bases and J gave up 2 bases; unmatched junction bases: 3. There are 14 residues in the CDR3. Germline V gene data show CDR1 as SGHRS and CDR2 as YFSETQ.